A single sample is the source of the 21 T cell receptor beta chains below, sequenced in a study of blood T cell repertoires in COVID-19. This table comes from immunoSEQ multiplex PCR, and its TCRdb copy is limited to in-frame clones, with some not included. The data contain a few hundred thousand clones, around nine tenths of them singletons. Sequencing input: PBMCs or T cells enriched from blood (not recorded which). All receptors derive from a woman younger than 35 who had been exposed to COVID-19.

The chain has TRBV5-5 and TRBJ2-7; perhaps TRBD1 as D (6 bases). This CDR3 region has 15 residues. The V gene's germline CDR1 is SGHKS and CDR2 YYEKEE (reference sequence). V was pared by 4 bases and J by 3 bases, with 17 bases between. Here the CDR3 DNA reads TGTGCCAGCAGCCGGACCGGGACAAACAACTACGAGCAGTACTTC. Translated, it gives CASSRTGTNNYEQYF.

The chain employs TRBV28 and TRBJ1-2; 8 bases agree with TRBD1. The CDR3 has 13 amino acids. Germline V CDR1 and CDR2: MDHEN, SYDVKM. Trimming removed 3 bases from V and 8 bases from J; junction bases left unmatched: 5. CDR3 nucleotide sequence: TGTGCCAGCAGTTTGCCAGGGGGCTGGGGCTACACCTTC. Translating it yields CASSLPGGWGYTF.

Here the CDR3 reads CASSELAGLNTGELFF. Written as DNA, the CDR3 is TGTGCCAGCAGTGAATTAGCGGGATTAAACACCGGGGAGCTGTTTTTT. V usage is TRBV6-1 and J usage is TRBJ2-2, with 8 bases identical to TRBD2. The CDR3 sequence is 16 residues long. In germline, CDR1 is MNHNS, CDR2 SASEGT. Losses at the gene ends were 2 bases for V and 2 bases for J; bases not matched to a gene: 4.

This chain joins TRBV7-2 and TRBJ1-5; 8 bases fit TRBD1. The germline CDR1 and CDR2 sequences are SGHTA and FQGNSA. The trim removed 3 bases at V and 7 bases at J, leaving 8 bases unmatched. There are 15 residues in the CDR3. The CDR3 bases are TGTGCCAGCAGCTTGCGACAGGGGAAAGGGCAGCCCCAGCATTTT. It is translated as CASSLRQGKGQPQHF.

The chain carries TRBV25-1 and TRBJ2-5; TRBD2 matches 7 bases. V was pared by 1 base and J by 1 base, with 6 bases of the junction left unmatched. CDR1 and CDR2 from the germline V gene are MGHDK and SYGVNS. There are 16 residues in the CDR3. CDR3 region: CASSELELAPQETQYF. The CDR3 DNA reads TGTGCCAGCAGTGAATTGGAACTAGCGCCCCAAGAGACCCAGTACTTC.

The rearrangement joins TRBV7-9 to TRBJ2-5, with a tentative D call TRBD2 (6 bases). The CDR3 covers 16 residues. The ends were cut back, 5 bases at V and 5 bases at J, with 21 bases in the middle. In germline, CDR1 is SEHNR, CDR2 FQNEAQ (reference sequence). CDR3 region: CASSPRVGGSGETQYF. Here the CDR3 DNA reads TGTGCCAGCAGCCCACGAGTGGGGGGTTCGGGGGAGACCCAGTACTTC.

The chain has TRBV7-9 and TRBJ2-5, with TRBD1 matching 9 bases. The ends lost 1 base at V and 1 base at J; junction bases unmatched: 7. The germline V gene encodes CDR1 SEHNR and CDR2 FQNEAQ (reference sequence). The CDR3 runs 17 residues. CDR3 sequence reads: CASSLGLTGGLQETQYF. The CDR3 coding sequence is TGTGCCAGCAGCTTAGGGCTCACAGGGGGCCTCCAAGAGACCCAGTACTTC.

This clone was seen a few times. CDR3: CASSPLRADNSNQPQHF. DNA for the CDR3: TGTGCCAGCTCACCATTAAGGGCGGACAATAGCAATCAGCCCCAGCATTTT. The V call is TRBV18, the J call TRBJ1-5, with D possibly matching TRBD1 (5 bases). This CDR3 spans 17 amino acids. V dropped 2 bases and J dropped 0 bases, with 14 bases sitting between them. CDR1 is KGHSH, CDR2 LQKENI, per germline. The whole variable domain, filled in from reference TRBV18 and TRBJ1-5, reads NAGVMQNPRHLVRRRGQEARLRCSPMKGHSHVYWYRQLPEEGLKFMVYLQKENIIDESGMPKERFSAEFPKEGPSILRIQQVVRGDSAAYFCASSPLRADNSNQPQHFGDGTRLSIL.

In the case of this clone: A junction end diverges from the germline sequence, so it may reflect a read error. V usage is TRBV7-7 and J usage is TRBJ2-7; D may be TRBD1 (5 bases). Germline V gene lookup returns CDR1 SSHAT and CDR2 FNYEAQ (reference sequence). This CDR3 has 16 amino acids. CDR3 nucleotide sequence: TGTGCTAGCAGTGACCACGAAGTCAGGGAACGAGACGAGCAGTACTTC. This gives the protein CASSDHEVRERDEQYF.

The V and J genes are TRBV7-6 and TRBJ1-4, with D possibly being TRBD1 (5 bases). Germline CDR1 is SGHVS and CDR2 is FNYEAQ. V shed 7 bases and J shed 6 bases, with 15 bases lying between them. The CDR3 covers 14 residues. The DNA of the CDR3 is TGTGCCAGCACCTCCAGGGTTGGGGATGAAAAACTGTTTTTT. Amino acid sequence: CASTSRVGDEKLFF. The full variable domain, completed using reference TRBV7-6 and TRBJ1-4, is GAGVSQSPRYKVTKRGQDVALRCDPISGHVSLYWYRQALGQGPEFLTYFNYEAQQDKSGLPNDRFSAERPEGSISTLTIQRTEQRDSAMYRCASTSRVGDEKLFFGSGTQLSVL.

The V call is TRBV4-3, the J call TRBJ1-2; D gene unclear. CDR3 length: 13 residues. Trimming cost V 4 bases and J 4 bases, with 10 bases left between them. The germline gives CDR1 LGHNA, CDR2 YSLEER. Here the CDR3 reads CASSPGLGYGYTF. CDR3 nucleotides: TGCGCCAGCAGCCCTGGGCTGGGCTATGGCTACACCTTC.

Regarding this clone: An end of the junction differs from the germline gene, which may be a read error. The chain recombines TRBV2 with TRBJ2-7; D remains ambiguous. The CDR3 runs to 11 residues. The germline gives CDR1 SNHLY, CDR2 FYNNEI. The CDR3, as DNA: TGTGCCAGCAGGGAAGTACTCGAGCAGTACTTC. This translates into CASREVLEQYF.

V is TRBV7-8 and J is TRBJ1-3; tentative D call: TRBD1 (5 bases). Trimming removed 4 bases at V and 1 base at J, with 20 bases between. CDR3 length equals 18 residues. Per germline, CDR1 SGHVS and CDR2 FQNEAQ. CDR3 in amino acids: CASSSVTTGVISGNTIYF. In DNA, the CDR3 is TGTGCCAGCAGCTCCGTTACCACAGGAGTCATTTCTGGAAACACCATATATTTT.

The V and J genes are TRBV7-2 and TRBJ2-5, with TRBD1 matching 11 bases. J was trimmed by 4 bases and V by 6 bases; bases with no gene match: 13. The length of the CDR3 is 17 residues. Germline CDR1 is SGHTA and CDR2 is FQGNSA. CDR3 residues: CASSQRTGGESRETQYF. The CDR3 DNA reads as TGTGCCAGCAGTCAGCGGACAGGGGGCGAGTCTAGAGAGACCCAGTACTTC.

The rearrangement joins TRBV30 to TRBJ1-1, with TRBD1 matching over 7 bases. Germline V gene data show CDR1 as GTSNPN and CDR2 as SVGIG (reference sequence). The CDR3 totals 13 residues. With V trimmed by 5 bases and J by 5 bases, 8 bases remained unmatched. In DNA form, the CDR3 reads TGTGCCTGGTTTAACAGGGGTCCAACTGAAGCTTTCTTT. This encodes CAWFNRGPTEAFF.

The chain uses TRBV3-1 (or the pseudogene TRBV3-2) and TRBJ2-3; D remains ambiguous. This CDR3 region has 18 residues. The ends were cut back, 0 bases at V and 2 bases at J, with 18 bases in the middle. Germline V gives CDR1 LGHDT, CDR2 YNNKEL (reference sequence). CDR3 coding DNA: TGTGCCAGCAGCCAAGATGGGCACGGCCTCTACCACACAGATACGCAGTATTTT. It codes for CASSQDGHGLYHTDTQYF.

On this clone: One end of the junction does not line up with germline, which may come from a read error. The V and J genes are TRBV6-1 and TRBJ2-4; the D gene is possibly TRBD2 (5 bases). The germline CDR1 and CDR2 sequences are MNHNS and SASEGT. CDR3 length: 11 residues. The CDR3 DNA follows: TGTGCCAGCAGCCGGGATCAGCAATGCCGCTTC. This translates into CASSRDQQCRF.

J is TRBJ1-1 and V is TRBV28, with D maybe TRBD1 (6 bases). The CDR3 is 16 amino acids. With 5 bases removed from V and 0 bases from J, the gap between germline ends came to 16 bases. Per the germline V gene, CDR1 is MDHEN and CDR2 is SYDVKM. In DNA, the CDR3 is TGTGCCAGCAGTCCGCTCGCGACAGGCGTGAACACTGAAGCTTTCTTT. Its translation is CASSPLATGVNTEAFF.

The genes are TRBV21-1 and TRBJ2-7; TRBD2 was called by the table and not checked on the DNA. TRBV21-1 represents a pseudogene. The CDR3 consists of 13 residues. CDR3 residues: CATHSGGPYEQYF. CDR3 nucleotide sequence: TGTGCCACCCACTCGGGGGGCCCGTACGAGCAGTACTTC.

The chain combines TRBV5-1 with TRBJ2-1; D remains ambiguous. The CDR3 sequence is 13 residues long. The ends were cut back, 3 bases at V and 2 bases at J, with 6 bases in the middle. CDR1 is SGHRS and CDR2 is YFSETQ in the germline V gene. In DNA, the CDR3 is TGCGCCAGCAGCTCCGAGACCTACAATGAGCAGTTCTTC. This codes for CASSSETYNEQFF.

The CDR3 loop is CATSDLPGVDNEQFF. Here the CDR3 DNA reads TGTGCCACCAGTGATTTGCCGGGGGTGGACAATGAGCAGTTCTTC. This rearrangement joins TRBV24-1 to TRBJ2-1; possibly TRBD2 for D (6 bases). Germline lookup yields CDR1 KGHDR and CDR2 SFDVKD. CDR3 size: 15 residues. V was pared by 0 bases and J by 5 bases, with 10 bases between.